These 8 T cell receptor beta chains came from one sample sequenced in a study of tumor and adjacent non-tumor tissue in lung cancer (dated by TCRdb to the late 2010s). The library was generated by multiplex PCR. Sequenced using an Illumina HiSeq 2500. TCRbeta libraries were constructed through three rounds of nested PCR with primers (Table S4) according to protocols modified from ARM-PCR. The public sequencing data were trimmed at Q25 with fastp and processed into clonotypes with MiXCR by TCRdb, which kept only in-frame beta chains. Every CDR3 protein is listed once, alongside the most common genes and DNA of its rows. The sample yields tens of thousands of distinct CDR3 sequences; around four fifths were counted once. In total, the top ten clones hold less than 15% of the sample. RNA was extracted from bulk unsorted tissue and checked for quality with a NanoDrop ND-1000 and an Agilent 2100. Input material: lung tumor tissue. The receptors stem from a woman aged 50 to 60 with non-small cell lung cancer.

The chain joins TRBV7-9 to TRBJ2-1; tentatively, D is TRBD1 (6 bases). CDR3 length equals 15 residues. The germline V and J ends were trimmed by 0 bases and 10 bases, with 16 bases remaining between them. Germline CDR1 and CDR2: SEHNR and FQNEAQ (reference sequence). DNA of the CDR3: TGTGCCAGCAGCTTAGCGGGACGAGCAGGGGAAGAGCAGTTCTTC. Translation gives CASSLAGRAGEEQFF.

This clonotype is judged large. The chain carries TRBV6-2 or TRBV6-3 and TRBJ2-3; D is perhaps TRBD1 (6 bases). Germline V CDR1 and CDR2: MNHEY, SVGEGT. V lost 6 bases to trimming and J lost 3 bases, with 13 bases between them. This CDR3 has 14 residues. CDR3 region: CASSMDSETDTQYF. CDR3 bases: TGTGCCAGCAGCATGGACAGTGAAACAGATACGCAGTATTTT.

In the case of this clonotype: A read error may produce the germline difference seen at one junction end. The chain combines TRBV6-5 with TRBJ2-2; 12 nucleotides line up with TRBD2. The germline CDR1 and CDR2 sequences are MNHEY and SVGAGI. The CDR3 spans 16 residues. CDR3 loop: CASSFRLAGEFGELFF. The CDR3 bases are TGTGCTAGCAGCTTTCGACTAGCGGGAGAGTTTGGGGAGCTGTTTTTT.

About this clonotype: The CDR3 ends on some other residue instead of the conserved phenylalanine or tryptophan, so this is likely a read error. The chain has TRBV5-1 and TRBJ2-6; D is possibly TRBD1 (5 bases). CDR1 is SGHRS, CDR2 YFSETQ, per germline. CDR3 length: 17 amino acids. V gave up 0 bases and J gave up 3 bases, with 13 bases separating them. The CDR3 sequence: CASSLGQGGIGANVLTL. CDR3 DNA: TGCGCCAGCAGCTTGGGGCAGGGTGGGATTGGGGCCAACGTCCTGACTCTC.

To note about this clonotype: An end of the junction does not agree with germline; a read error may underlie this. V and J are TRBV29-1 and TRBJ1-6; D call uncertain. CDR1 and CDR2 (germline): SQVTM, ANQGSEA. The CDR3 has 13 amino acids. CDR3 region: CSGSRESNSPLRF. CDR3 in DNA: TGCAGCGGTTCCCGGGAGAGTAATTCACCCCTCCGCTTT.

Regarding this clonotype: One end of the junction is discordant with germline, which a read error may explain. V gene TRBV11-2 combines with J gene TRBJ2-1; D unclear. Germline CDR1 SGHAT, CDR2 FQNNGV. CDR3 size: 16 residues. This CDR3 reads CASSIDSLSIYNEQFF. The CDR3 DNA is TGTGCCAGCAGCATAGATTCTCTGTCCATCTACAATGAGCAGTTCTTC.

With respect to this clonotype: One end of the junction does not line up with germline, which may come from a read error. The rearrangement uses TRBV5-1 and TRBJ2-6, with D possibly being TRBD2 (6 bases). The CDR3 consists of 16 residues. CDR1 and CDR2 from the germline V gene are SGHRS and YFSETQ. CDR3 residues: CANRRDAGSGVNVLTF. The CDR3 nucleotides read TGCGCCAACAGGCGGGACGCCGGCTCTGGGGTCAACGTCCTGACTTTC.

Of note for this clonotype: The missing conserved phenylalanine or tryptophan at the end of this CDR3 makes a read error likely. This rearrangement joins TRBV6-6 to TRBJ1-5; possibly TRBD1 for D (5 bases). The CDR3 has 13 amino acids. The ends were cut back, 5 bases at V and 7 bases at J, with 12 bases in the middle. Per the germline V gene, CDR1 is MNHNY and CDR2 is SVGAGI (reference sequence). CDR3 sequence: CASSHGAGQPQHY. CDR3 bases: TGTGCCAGCAGTCACGGGGCAGGGCAGCCCCAGCATTAT.